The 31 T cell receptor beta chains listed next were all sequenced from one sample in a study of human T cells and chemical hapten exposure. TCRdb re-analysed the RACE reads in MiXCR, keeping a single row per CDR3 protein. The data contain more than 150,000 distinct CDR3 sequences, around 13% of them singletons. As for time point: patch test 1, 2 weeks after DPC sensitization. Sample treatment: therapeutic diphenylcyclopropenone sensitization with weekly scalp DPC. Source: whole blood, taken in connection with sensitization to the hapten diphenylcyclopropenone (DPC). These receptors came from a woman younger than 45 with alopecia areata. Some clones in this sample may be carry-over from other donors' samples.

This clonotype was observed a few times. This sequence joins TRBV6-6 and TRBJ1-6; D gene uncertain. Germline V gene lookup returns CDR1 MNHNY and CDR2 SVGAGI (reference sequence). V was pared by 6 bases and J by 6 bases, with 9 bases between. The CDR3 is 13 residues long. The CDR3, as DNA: TGTGCCAGCAGACGCCCATTTAATTCACCCCTCCACTTT. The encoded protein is CASRRPFNSPLHF.

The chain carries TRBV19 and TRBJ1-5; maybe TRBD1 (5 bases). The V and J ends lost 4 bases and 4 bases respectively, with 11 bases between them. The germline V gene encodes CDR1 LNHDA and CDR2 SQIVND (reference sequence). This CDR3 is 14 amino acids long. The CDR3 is CASSTGHPNQPQHF. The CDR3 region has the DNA TGTGCCAGTAGTACCGGACATCCAAATCAGCCCCAGCATTTT.

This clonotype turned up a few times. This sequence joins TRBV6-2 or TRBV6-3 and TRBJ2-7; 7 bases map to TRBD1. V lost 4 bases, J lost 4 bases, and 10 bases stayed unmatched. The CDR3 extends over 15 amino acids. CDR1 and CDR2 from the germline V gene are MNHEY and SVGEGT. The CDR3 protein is CASSSADREGYEQYF. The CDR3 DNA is TGTGCCAGCAGTTCTGCCGACAGGGAAGGATACGAGCAGTACTTC.

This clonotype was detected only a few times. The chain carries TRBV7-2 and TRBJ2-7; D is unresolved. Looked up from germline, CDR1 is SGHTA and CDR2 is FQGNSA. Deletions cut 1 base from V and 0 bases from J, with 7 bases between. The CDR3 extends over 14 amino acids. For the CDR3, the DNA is TGTGCCAGCAGCTTAGGGGGTTACTCCTACGAGCAGTACTTC. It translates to CASSLGGYSYEQYF.

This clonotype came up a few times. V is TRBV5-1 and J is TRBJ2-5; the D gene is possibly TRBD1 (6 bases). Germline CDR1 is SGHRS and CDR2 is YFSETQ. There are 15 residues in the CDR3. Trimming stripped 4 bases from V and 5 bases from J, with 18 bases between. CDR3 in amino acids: CASSPPGRGSETQYF. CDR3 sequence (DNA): TGCGCCAGCAGCCCGCCGGGCAGGGGATCCGAGACCCAGTACTTC.

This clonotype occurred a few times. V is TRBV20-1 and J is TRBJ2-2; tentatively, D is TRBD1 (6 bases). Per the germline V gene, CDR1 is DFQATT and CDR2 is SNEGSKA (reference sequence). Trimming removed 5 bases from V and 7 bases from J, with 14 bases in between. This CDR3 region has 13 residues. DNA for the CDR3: TGCAGTGCTCCAGGGGTTGGGTTCGGGGAGCTGTTTTTT. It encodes CSAPGVGFGELFF.

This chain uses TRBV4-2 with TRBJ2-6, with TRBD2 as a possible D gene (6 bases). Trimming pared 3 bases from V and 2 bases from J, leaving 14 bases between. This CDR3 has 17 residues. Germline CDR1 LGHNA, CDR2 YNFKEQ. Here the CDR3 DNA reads TGTGCCAGCAGCCACGGATTTGGGGAGGCTGGGGCCAACGTCCTGACTTTC. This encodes CASSHGFGEAGANVLTF.

The CDR3: CASSQGGDTEAFF. The CDR3 DNA follows: TGTGCCAGCAGCCAGGGGGGCGACACTGAAGCTTTCTTT. The V and J genes are TRBV3-1 and TRBJ1-1, with D possibly being TRBD1 (6 bases). V lost 3 bases to trimming and J lost 3 bases, with 8 bases between them. This CDR3 region has 13 residues. The V gene's germline CDR1 is LGHDT and CDR2 YNNKEL (reference sequence).

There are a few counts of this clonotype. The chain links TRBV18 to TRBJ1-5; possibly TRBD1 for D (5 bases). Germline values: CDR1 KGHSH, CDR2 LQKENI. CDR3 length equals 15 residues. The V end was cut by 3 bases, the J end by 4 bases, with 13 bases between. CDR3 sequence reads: CASSPPGTENQPQHF. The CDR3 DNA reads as TGTGCCAGCTCACCTCCCGGGACCGAGAATCAGCCCCAGCATTTT. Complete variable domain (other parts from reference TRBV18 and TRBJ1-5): NAGVMQNPRHLVRRRGQEARLRCSPMKGHSHVYWYRQLPEEGLKFMVYLQKENIIDESGMPKERFSAEFPKEGPSILRIQQVVRGDSAAYFCASSPPGTENQPQHFGDGTRLSIL.

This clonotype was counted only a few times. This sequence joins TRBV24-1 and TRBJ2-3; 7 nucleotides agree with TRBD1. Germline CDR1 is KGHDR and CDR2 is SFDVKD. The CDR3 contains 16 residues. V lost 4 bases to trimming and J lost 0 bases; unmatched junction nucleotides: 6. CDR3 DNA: TGTGCCACCAGTGAGGACCGACAGGGCAGCACAGATACGCAGTATTTT. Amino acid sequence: CATSEDRQGSTDTQYF.

The CDR3 sequence: CASSHVGVYRTQYF. CDR3 nucleotide sequence: TGTGCCAGCAGCCACGTGGGGGTCTACCGAACGCAGTATTTT. The genes are TRBV11-2 and TRBJ2-3; possibly TRBD1 or TRBD2 for D (5 bases each). V shed 5 bases and J shed 9 bases, with 18 bases lying between them. The germline gives CDR1 SGHAT, CDR2 FQNNGV. The CDR3 length is 14 residues.

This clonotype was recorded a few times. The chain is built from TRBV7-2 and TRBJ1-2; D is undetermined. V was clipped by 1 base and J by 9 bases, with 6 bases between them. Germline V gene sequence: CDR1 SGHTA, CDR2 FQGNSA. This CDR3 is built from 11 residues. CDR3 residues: CASSLGARYTF. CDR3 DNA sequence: TGTGCCAGCAGCTTAGGCGCTCGCTACACCTTC.

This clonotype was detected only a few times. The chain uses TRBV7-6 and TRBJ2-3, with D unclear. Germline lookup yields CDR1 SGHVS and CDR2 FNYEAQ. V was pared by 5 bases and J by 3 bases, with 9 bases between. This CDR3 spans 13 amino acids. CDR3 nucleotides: TGTGCCAGCAGCCGTATAATTACAGATACGCAGTATTTT. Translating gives CASSRIITDTQYF.

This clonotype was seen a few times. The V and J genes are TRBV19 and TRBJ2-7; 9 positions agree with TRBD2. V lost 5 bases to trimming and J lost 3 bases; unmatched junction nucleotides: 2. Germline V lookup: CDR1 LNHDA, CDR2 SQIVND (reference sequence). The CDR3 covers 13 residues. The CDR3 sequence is CASSRGRVYEQYF. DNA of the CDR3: TGTGCCAGTAGTCGCGGGAGGGTCTACGAGCAGTACTTC.

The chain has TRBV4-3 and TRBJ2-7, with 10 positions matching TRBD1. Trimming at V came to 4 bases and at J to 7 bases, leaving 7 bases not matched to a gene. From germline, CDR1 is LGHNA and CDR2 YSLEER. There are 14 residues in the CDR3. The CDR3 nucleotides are TGCGCCAGCAGCCGAGACAGGGGGCTGGGGGAGCAGTACTTC. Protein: CASSRDRGLGEQYF.

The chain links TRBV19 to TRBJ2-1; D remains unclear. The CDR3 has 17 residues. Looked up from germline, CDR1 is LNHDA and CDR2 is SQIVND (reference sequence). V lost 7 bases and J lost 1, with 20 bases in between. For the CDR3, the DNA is TGTGCCAGTAAAAGAGAGGCCAGCTTACGATCCTACAATGAGCAGTTCTTC. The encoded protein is CASKREASLRSYNEQFF.

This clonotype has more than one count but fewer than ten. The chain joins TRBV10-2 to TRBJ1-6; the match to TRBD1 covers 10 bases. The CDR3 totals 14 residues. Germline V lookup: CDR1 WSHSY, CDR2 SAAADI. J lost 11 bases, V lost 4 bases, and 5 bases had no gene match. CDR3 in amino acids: CASSVPDRGAPLHF. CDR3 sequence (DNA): TGCGCCAGCAGTGTACCGGACAGGGGGGCACCCCTCCACTTT.

Here the CDR3 reads CASSSGARSGREETQYF. The DNA for the CDR3 is TGTGCCAGCAGTTCTGGTGCGAGGAGCGGGAGGGAAGAGACCCAGTACTTC. V usage is TRBV28 and J usage is TRBJ2-5, with 10 bases that match TRBD2. Germline V gene sequence: CDR1 MDHEN, CDR2 SYDVKM. Trimming cost V 4 bases and J 3 bases; bases outside gene matches: 11. The CDR3 spans 17 residues.

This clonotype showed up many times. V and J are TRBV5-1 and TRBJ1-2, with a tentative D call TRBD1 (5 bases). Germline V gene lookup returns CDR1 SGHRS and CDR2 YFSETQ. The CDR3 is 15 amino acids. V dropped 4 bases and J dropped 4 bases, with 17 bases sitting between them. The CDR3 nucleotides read TGCGCCAGCAGCCAAATTGCAGGGCTCGGCTATGGCTACACCTTC. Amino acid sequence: CASSQIAGLGYGYTF.

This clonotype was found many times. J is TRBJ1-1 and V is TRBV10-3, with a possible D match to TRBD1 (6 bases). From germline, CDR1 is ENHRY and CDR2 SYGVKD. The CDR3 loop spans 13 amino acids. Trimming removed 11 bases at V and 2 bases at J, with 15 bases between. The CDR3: CASTRGGNTEAFF. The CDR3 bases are TGTGCCTCGACCAGGGGAGGAAACACTGAAGCTTTCTTT.

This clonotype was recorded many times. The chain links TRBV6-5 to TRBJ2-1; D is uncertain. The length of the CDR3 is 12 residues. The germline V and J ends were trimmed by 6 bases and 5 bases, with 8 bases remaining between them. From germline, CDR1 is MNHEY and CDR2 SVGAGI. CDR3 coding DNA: TGTGCCAGCAGAAACCTACACAATGAGCAGTTCTTC. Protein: CASRNLHNEQFF.

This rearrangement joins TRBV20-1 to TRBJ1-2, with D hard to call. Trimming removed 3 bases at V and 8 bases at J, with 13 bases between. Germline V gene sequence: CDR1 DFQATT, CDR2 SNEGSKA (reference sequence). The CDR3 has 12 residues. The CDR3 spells CSARVGGMGYTF. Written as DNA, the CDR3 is TGCAGTGCTAGGGTCGGCGGGATGGGCTACACCTTC.

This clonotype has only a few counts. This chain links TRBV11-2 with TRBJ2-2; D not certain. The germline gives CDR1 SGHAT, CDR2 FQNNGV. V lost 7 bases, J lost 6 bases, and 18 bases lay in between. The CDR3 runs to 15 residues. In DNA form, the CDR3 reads TGTGCCAGCACTTCTCGGCAGCGTGGATCCGGGGAGCTGTTTTTT. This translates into CASTSRQRGSGELFF.

The CDR3 loop is CASSPGQGTASPLHF. In nucleotides, the CDR3 is TGTGCCAGCTCACCGGGACAGGGGACGGCTTCACCCCTCCACTTT. The chain joins TRBV18 to TRBJ1-6; 10 positions match TRBD1. The CDR3 spans 15 residues. CDR1 is KGHSH and CDR2 is LQKENI in the germline V gene. V lost 3 bases, J lost 9 bases, and 5 bases stayed unmatched. The complete variable domain, with remaining parts taken from reference TRBV18 and TRBJ1-6, reads NAGVMQNPRHLVRRRGQEARLRCSPMKGHSHVYWYRQLPEEGLKFMVYLQKENIIDESGMPKERFSAEFPKEGPSILRIQQVVRGDSAAYFCASSPGQGTASPLHFGNGTRLTVT.

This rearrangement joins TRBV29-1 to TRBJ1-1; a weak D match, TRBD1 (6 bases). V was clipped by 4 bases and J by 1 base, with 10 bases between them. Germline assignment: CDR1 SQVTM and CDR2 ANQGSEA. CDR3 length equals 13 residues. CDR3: CSVAPQGNTEAFF. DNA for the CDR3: TGCAGCGTTGCGCCACAGGGGAACACTGAAGCTTTCTTT.

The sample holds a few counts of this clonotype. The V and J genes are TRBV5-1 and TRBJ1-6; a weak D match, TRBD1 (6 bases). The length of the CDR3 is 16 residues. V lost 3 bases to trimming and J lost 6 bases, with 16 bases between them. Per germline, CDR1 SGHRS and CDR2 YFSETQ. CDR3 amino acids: CASSSGRGARNSPLHF. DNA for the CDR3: TGCGCCAGCAGCTCCGGGCGGGGGGCGCGTAATTCACCCCTCCACTTT.

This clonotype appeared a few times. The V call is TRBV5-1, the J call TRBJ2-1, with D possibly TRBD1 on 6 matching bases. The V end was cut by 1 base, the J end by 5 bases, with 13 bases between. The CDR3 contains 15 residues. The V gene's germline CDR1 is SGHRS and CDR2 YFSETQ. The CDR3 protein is CASSLTGQPNNEQFF. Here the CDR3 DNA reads TGCGCCAGCAGCTTGACAGGACAGCCCAACAATGAGCAGTTCTTC.

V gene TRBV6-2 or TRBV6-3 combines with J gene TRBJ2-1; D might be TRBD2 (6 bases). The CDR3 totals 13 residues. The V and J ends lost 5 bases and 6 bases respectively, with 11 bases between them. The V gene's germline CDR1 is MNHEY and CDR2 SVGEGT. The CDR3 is CASSGPGVNEQFF. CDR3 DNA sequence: TGTGCCAGCAGTGGCCCGGGGGTCAATGAGCAGTTCTTC.

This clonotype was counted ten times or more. The CDR3 sequence: CASSYAGGPGNQPQHF. In DNA, the CDR3 is TGTGCCAGCAGTTACGCCGGTGGACCTGGCAATCAGCCCCAGCATTTT. V and J are TRBV6-5 and TRBJ1-5; D gene ambiguous. This CDR3 comprises 16 residues. Germline CDR1 reads MNHEY; CDR2 reads SVGAGI. The germline V and J ends were trimmed by 2 bases and 2 bases, with 13 bases remaining between them.

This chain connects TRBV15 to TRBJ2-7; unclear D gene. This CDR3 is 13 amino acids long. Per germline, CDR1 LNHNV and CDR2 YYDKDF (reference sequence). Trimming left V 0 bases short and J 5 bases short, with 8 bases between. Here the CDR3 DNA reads TGTGCCACCAGCAGAGATCAAGGCAACGAGCAGTACTTC. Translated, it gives CATSRDQGNEQYF.

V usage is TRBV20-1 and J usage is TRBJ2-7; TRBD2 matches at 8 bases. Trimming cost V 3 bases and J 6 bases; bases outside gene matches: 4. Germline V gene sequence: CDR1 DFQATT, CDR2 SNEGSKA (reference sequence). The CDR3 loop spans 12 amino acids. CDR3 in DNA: TGCAGTGCTAGCGGGAGGGTGTCCGAGCAGTACTTC. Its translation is CSASGRVSEQYF.